Each of the 28 T cell receptor beta chains below was sequenced from the same sample in a study of graft-versus-host responses after intestinal transplantation. The antigens these receptors bind are not known. Data came from immunoSEQ multiplex PCR; TCRdb stores just in-frame clones and leaves some out. This sample has 90,000 to 130,000 clones, with approximately 93% found just once. The specimen comprised unstimulated CD8+ T cells sorted from spleen or lymph node cells, sampled before transplant. These TCRs come from a human donor who was the organ donor for an intestinal transplant.

This sequence joins TRBV4-1 and TRBJ2-1, with TRBD2 matching 12 bases. V gave up 2 bases and J gave up 8 bases; unmatched junction bases: 10. The CDR3 has 17 residues. Germline V gene data show CDR1 as MGHRA and CDR2 as YSYEKL. DNA for the CDR3: TGCGCCAGCAGCCAAACACTAGCGGGAGGCCGGGGGGATGAGCAGTTCTTC. Translated, it gives CASSQTLAGGRGDEQFF.

The chain carries TRBV19 and TRBJ2-3; TRBD1 might be the D (6 bases). The CDR3 loop spans 15 amino acids. CDR1 LNHDA and CDR2 SQIVND come from the germline V gene (reference sequence). V lost 4 bases and J lost 0, with 11 bases in between. The CDR3 reads CASSTRTASTDTQYF. The CDR3 nucleotides read TGTGCCAGTAGTACCAGGACAGCTAGCACAGATACGCAGTATTTT. Supplemented by reference TRBV19 and TRBJ2-3, the full variable domain reads DGGITQSPKYLFRKEGQNVTLSCEQNLNHDAMYWYRQDPGQGLRLIYYSQIVNDFQKGDIAEGYSVSREKKESFPLTVTSAQKNPTAFYLCASSTRTASTDTQYFGPGTRLTVL.

The chain combines TRBV9 with TRBJ2-3, with D tentatively TRBD1 (6 bases). Looked up from germline, CDR1 is SGDLS and CDR2 is YYNGEE. The V end lost 2 bases, the J end lost 2 bases, and 12 bases lay between the germline ends. The CDR3 spans 15 residues. In nucleotides, the CDR3 is TGTGCCAGCAGCGTCGGGACACCCAACACAGATACGCAGTATTTT. This encodes CASSVGTPNTDTQYF. The full variable domain, with the rest looked up from reference TRBV9 and TRBJ2-3, is DSGVTQTPKHLITATGQRVTLRCSPRSGDLSVYWYQQSLDQGLQFLIQYYNGEERAKGNILERFSAQQFPDLHSELNLSSLELGDSALYFCASSVGTPNTDTQYFGPGTRLTVL.

This chain links TRBV29-1 with TRBJ2-7; 8 nucleotides match TRBD2. The CDR3 consists of 15 residues. The germline gives CDR1 SQVTM, CDR2 ANQGSEA. Trimming removed 5 bases from V and 4 bases from J; junction bases left unmatched: 13. CDR3 residues: CSVSIPVVAGYEQYF. CDR3 coding DNA: TGCAGCGTTTCAATCCCCGTTGTAGCGGGGTACGAGCAGTACTTC.

The chain has TRBV7-3 and TRBJ1-4; D remains unclear. The CDR3 has 16 residues. Trimming removed 5 bases from V and 0 bases from J, with 13 bases in between. Germline CDR1 SGHTA, CDR2 FQGTGA. CDR3 DNA sequence: TGTGCCAGCAGCCCGAGGATAGTTGCAACTAATGAAAAACTGTTTTTT. This gives the protein CASSPRIVATNEKLFF.

The genes are TRBV4-3 and TRBJ2-3; tentatively, D is TRBD2 (7 bases). Germline CDR1 LGHNA, CDR2 YSLEER. CDR3 size: 17 residues. The V end was cut by 0 bases, the J end by 3 bases, with 16 bases between. CDR3 sequence reads: CASSQDRRGGGTDTQYF. In nucleotides, the CDR3 is TGCGCCAGCAGCCAAGATAGGAGGGGAGGGGGTACAGATACGCAGTATTTT.

CDR3 sequence (DNA): TGCGCCAGCAGTCAGGAAAACACCGGGGAGCTGTTTTTT. Its protein product is CASSQENTGELFF. This chain joins TRBV23-1 and TRBJ2-2, with D uncertain. TRBV23-1 is an open reading frame whose function is uncertain. With 3 bases removed from V and 2 bases from J, the gap between germline ends came to 4 bases. This CDR3 contains 13 residues.

The chain links TRBV4-2 to TRBJ2-5; TRBD2 matches 7 bases. V shed 4 bases, J shed 4 bases, and the junction held 9 bases outside the gene matches. Germline CDR1 is LGHNA and CDR2 is YNFKEQ. The CDR3 is made up of 15 amino acids. This chain's CDR3 is CASSPREGSTETQYF. Written as DNA, the CDR3 is TGTGCCAGCAGCCCCAGGGAGGGTAGCACAGAGACCCAGTACTTC.

This clone was found once. V is TRBV28 and J is TRBJ2-1; D may match TRBD1 or TRBD2 (5 bases each). This CDR3 is built from 15 residues. The ends were cut back, 6 bases at V and 2 bases at J, with 14 bases in the middle. Germline CDR1 and CDR2: MDHEN and SYDVKM. The CDR3 region has the DNA TGTGCCAGCAGGGGGGTAGCAGTACCCTACAATGAGCAGTTCTTC. Its translation: CASRGVAVPYNEQFF.

This rearrangement joins TRBV11-2 to TRBJ2-5; 7 bases align to TRBD1. Trimming cost V 3 bases and J 4 bases; bases outside gene matches: 5. CDR1 is SGHAT and CDR2 is FQNNGV in the germline V gene. This CDR3 contains 14 residues. Here the CDR3 DNA reads TGTGCCAGCAGCTTTTTTCGGGACAGAGAGACCCAGTACTTC. Translation gives CASSFFRDRETQYF. The entire variable domain, with the rest obtained from reference TRBV11-2 and TRBJ2-5, is as follows: EAGVAQSPRYKIIEKRQSVAFWCNPISGHATLYWYQQILGQGPKLLIQFQNNGVVDDSQLPKDRFSAERLKGVDSTLKIQPAKLEDSAVYLCASSFFRDRETQYFGPGTRLLVL.

This rearrangement joins TRBV12-5 to TRBJ2-1, with D unresolved. V was cut by 0 bases and J by 7 bases, with 4 bases left in between. This CDR3 contains 12 residues. Germline CDR1 LGHNT, CDR2 FRNRAP. The CDR3 DNA reads as TGTGCTAGTGGTTTGGTAGGGAATGAGCAGTTCTTC. It yields the protein CASGLVGNEQFF.

A word on this clone: The sample carries other DNA sequences with the same CDR3. This chain joins TRBV4-1 and TRBJ2-1; TRBD2 agrees at 7 bases. The germline V gene has CDR1 MGHRA and CDR2 YSYEKL. V lost 1 base to trimming and J lost 7 bases; unmatched junction nucleotides: 7. The CDR3 totals 15 residues. CDR3 sequence reads: CASSQGAGVGNEQFF. CDR3 DNA sequence: TGCGCCAGCAGCCAAGGGGCGGGAGTAGGAAATGAGCAGTTCTTC.

In its sample, this clone was seen once. The V call is TRBV10-3, the J call TRBJ1-4, with 11 bases matching TRBD1. The CDR3 is 16 amino acids. J gave up 4 bases and V 5 bases, and 6 bases lay outside the gene matches. The germline CDR1 and CDR2 sequences are ENHRY and SYGVKD. The CDR3 sequence is CAISTTGTGGNEKLFF. CDR3 nucleotides: TGTGCCATCAGTACCACCGGGACAGGGGGTAATGAAAAACTGTTTTTT.

V is TRBV7-8 and J is TRBJ1-1, with D hard to call. The CDR3 contains 14 residues. Between the trimmed V and J ends, which lost 0 bases and 6 bases, there was a span of 11 bases. Germline V gene lookup returns CDR1 SGHVS and CDR2 FQNEAQ. The CDR3 sequence is CASSLAGWTPEAFF. The CDR3 DNA follows: TGTGCCAGCAGCTTAGCAGGCTGGACCCCTGAAGCTTTCTTT.

The rearrangement uses TRBV4-3 and TRBJ2-2; possible D gene TRBD2, 5 bases. CDR1 and CDR2 (germline): LGHNA, YSLEER. V gave up 0 bases and J gave up 5 bases, with 7 bases separating them. The CDR3 contains 14 residues. The CDR3 protein is CASSQDRETGELFF. In DNA, the CDR3 is TGCGCCAGCAGCCAAGATCGGGAAACCGGGGAGCTGTTTTTT.

The rearrangement uses TRBV4-1 and TRBJ2-7; the D gene is possibly TRBD1 (7 bases). Germline loops: CDR1 MGHRA, CDR2 YSYEKL. The germline V and J ends were trimmed by 0 bases and 7 bases, with 16 bases remaining between them. The CDR3 length is 15 residues. The CDR3 bases are TGCGCCAGCAGCCAAGACAGTGCGGGACAGAGGGAGCAGTACTTC. Translated: CASSQDSAGQREQYF.

V is TRBV7-9 and J is TRBJ1-2; no clear D gene. V lost 2 bases, J lost 4 bases, and 8 bases lay in between. This CDR3 region has 13 residues. Germline V gene data show CDR1 as SEHNR and CDR2 as FQNEAQ (reference sequence). The CDR3: CASSLSVIYGYTF. The CDR3 DNA reads as TGTGCCAGCAGCTTAAGCGTAATCTATGGCTACACCTTC. Full variable domain (missing parts from reference TRBV7-9 and TRBJ1-2): DTGVSQNPRHKITKRGQNVTFRCDPISEHNRLYWYRQTLGQGPEFLTYFQNEAQLEKSRLLSDRFSAERPKGSFSTLEIQRTEQGDSAMYLCASSLSVIYGYTFGSGTRLTVV.

The chain links TRBV11-2 to TRBJ2-1; TRBD2 agrees at 8 bases. Germline lookup yields CDR1 SGHAT and CDR2 FQNNGV. The J segment lost 8 bases and the V segment lost 1 base, leaving 4 bases of the junction unmatched. The CDR3 sequence is 14 residues long. The CDR3 here is CASSLAGGPDEQFF. Here the CDR3 DNA reads TGTGCCAGCAGCTTAGCGGGAGGGCCAGATGAGCAGTTCTTC.

The chain links TRBV19 to TRBJ2-5; D possibly corresponds to TRBD2 (5 bases). The DNA end favors TRBJ2-7, so the J call may be wrong. The CDR3 contains 12 residues. Germline V gives CDR1 LNHDA, CDR2 SQIVND (reference sequence). CDR3 protein: CASSGLSYEQYF. The CDR3 DNA reads as TGTGCCAGTAGTGGACTCTCCTACGAGCAGTACTTC.

The chain recombines TRBV7-3 with TRBJ2-3, with D perhaps matching TRBD1 or TRBD2 (5 bases each). CDR1 and CDR2 from the germline V gene are SGHTA and FQGTGA. V was pared by 2 bases and J by 2 bases, with 11 bases between. This CDR3 region has 15 residues. CDR3 in amino acids: CASSLLLGTTDTQYF. The CDR3 DNA sequence: TGTGCCAGCAGCTTACTACTAGGGACCACAGATACGCAGTATTTT.

The rearrangement uses TRBV7-2 and TRBJ1-1; D perhaps matches TRBD1 (6 bases). Deletions cut 6 bases from V and 5 bases from J, with 13 bases between. The V gene's germline CDR1 is SGHTA and CDR2 FQGNSA. CDR3 length: 13 amino acids. CDR3 amino acids: CASRIGGVTEAFF. The DNA of the CDR3 is TGTGCCAGCAGGATAGGGGGGGTAACTGAAGCTTTCTTT. The whole variable domain, remainder taken from reference TRBV7-2 and TRBJ1-1, is GAGVSQSPSNKVTEKGKDVELRCDPISGHTALYWYRQSLGQGLEFLIYFQGNSAPDKSGLPSDRFSAERTGGSVSTLTIQRTQQEDSAVYLCASRIGGVTEAFFGQGTRLTVV.

The chain couples TRBV28 to TRBJ2-1; a possible D gene is TRBD2 (6 bases). Germline V gene data show CDR1 as MDHEN and CDR2 as SYDVKM. V was clipped by 3 bases and J by 8 bases, with 11 bases between them. This CDR3 has 13 residues. The CDR3 DNA reads TGTGCCAGCAGTTTCGGCGGGGCCGATGAGCAGTTCTTC. Translating gives CASSFGGADEQFF.

This chain uses TRBV9 with TRBJ2-7; 7 positions match TRBD1. The V gene's germline CDR1 is SGDLS and CDR2 YYNGEE. J lost 4 bases, V lost 4 bases, and 5 bases had no gene match. CDR3 size: 13 residues. The CDR3 sequence is CASSPGQRYEQYF. The CDR3 DNA reads as TGTGCCAGCAGCCCGGGACAGAGATACGAGCAGTACTTC.

The genes are TRBV19 and TRBJ2-3; 7 positions agree with TRBD2. Unmatched junction bases numbered 8, after V lost 6 bases and J lost 2 bases. CDR3 size: 15 residues. Per the germline V gene, CDR1 is LNHDA and CDR2 is SQIVND (reference sequence). The DNA for the CDR3 is TGTGCCAGTAGGAAGCGGGGAGGATTCACAGATACGCAGTATTTT. This codes for CASRKRGGFTDTQYF.

The chain couples TRBV5-5 to TRBJ1-1, with 7 nucleotides matching TRBD1. Losses at the gene ends were 4 bases for V and 8 bases for J; bases not matched to a gene: 11. This CDR3 region has 14 residues. Germline V gene sequence: CDR1 SGHKS, CDR2 YYEKEE (reference sequence). Here the CDR3 reads CASSHGTVQREAFF. For the CDR3, the DNA is TGTGCCAGCAGCCACGGGACAGTCCAGAGGGAAGCTTTCTTT.

The chain employs TRBV7-2 and TRBJ2-7; TRBD1 matches at 7 bases. This CDR3 comprises 12 residues. Losses at the gene ends were 5 bases for V and 2 bases for J; bases not matched to a gene: 0. Looked up from germline, CDR1 is SGHTA and CDR2 is FQGNSA. CDR3 nucleotides: TGTGCCAGCAGCGGGACAGCCTACGAGCAGTACTTC. This gives the protein CASSGTAYEQYF.

V and J are TRBV11-2 and TRBJ2-3, with 9 bases aligning to TRBD2. This CDR3 has 17 residues. The germline CDR1 and CDR2 sequences are SGHAT and FQNNGV. Losses at the gene ends were 1 base for V and 4 bases for J; bases not matched to a gene: 9. The CDR3 loop is CASSLALGGRAPDTQYF. The CDR3 coding sequence is TGTGCCAGCAGCTTAGCCTTGGGCGGGAGGGCCCCAGATACGCAGTATTTT.

Here the CDR3 reads CASSLGSGSTDQETQYF. CDR3 sequence (DNA): TGTGCCAGCTCACTGGGTAGCGGGAGTACGGACCAAGAGACCCAGTACTTC. The rearrangement links TRBV18 to TRBJ2-5, with 9 nucleotides matching TRBD2. Germline assignment: CDR1 KGHSH and CDR2 LQKENI. The CDR3 length is 17 residues. V was clipped by 4 bases and J by 0 bases; unmatched bases: 9.